Presented here are 29 T cell receptor beta chains from one specimen sequenced in a study of Ad26.COV2.S vaccination and SARS-CoV-2 variants. The assay was immunoSEQ multiplex PCR, and TCRdb's table has in-frame clones only and misses some. The top ten hold roughly an eighth of the sample, which has hundreds of thousands of clones, 75% to 95% seen once. The treatment: some 20 received Ad26.COV2.S at low or high dose, single or two shots; roughly five received placebo; per-sample allocation not given. After the first vaccine or placebo injection, samples were drawn on day 63. The sequencing used peripheral blood, collected in a trial of Ad26.COV2.S vaccine versus placebo. Receptor source: a person aged 18-65 years who received the Ad26.COV2.S COVID-19 vaccine or a placebo.

The sample holds one count of this clone. The chain joins TRBV5-5 to TRBJ1-5; 10 bases line up with TRBD1. V gave up 1 base and J gave up 6 bases; unmatched junction bases: 4. The CDR3 has 15 amino acids. Germline assignment: CDR1 SGHKS and CDR2 YYEKEE (reference sequence). CDR3 sequence reads: CASSLTGTGVQPQHF. The CDR3 DNA is TGTGCCAGCAGCTTGACCGGGACAGGGGTTCAGCCCCAGCATTTT.

The CDR3 coding sequence is TGCGCCAGCGCCTTTGAGGGTAGCAATCAGCCCCAGCATTTT. It specifies CASAFEGSNQPQHF. V and J are TRBV5-1 and TRBJ1-5, with unresolved D. Germline V gene lookup returns CDR1 SGHRS and CDR2 YFSETQ. The V end was cut by 7 bases, the J end by 0 bases, with 11 bases between. The CDR3 runs to 14 residues.

V usage is TRBV30 and J usage is TRBJ2-7; no reliable D call. V lost 3 bases, J lost 2 bases, and 11 bases lay in between. This CDR3 is 13 amino acids long. From germline, CDR1 is GTSNPN and CDR2 SVGIG (reference sequence). The CDR3 loop is CAWSVAGPYEQYF. CDR3 nucleotides: TGTGCCTGGAGCGTAGCAGGCCCCTACGAGCAGTACTTC.

The chain combines TRBV14 with TRBJ2-2; the match to TRBD1 covers 10 bases. The length of the CDR3 is 15 residues. Per germline, CDR1 SGHDN and CDR2 FVKESK. With V trimmed by 1 base and J by 6 bases, 2 bases remained unmatched. CDR3 residues: CASSQGTGGSGELFF. The DNA of the CDR3 is TGTGCCAGCAGCCAAGGGACAGGGGGATCCGGGGAGCTGTTTTTT. The complete variable domain, with remaining parts taken from reference TRBV14 and TRBJ2-2, reads EAGVTQFPSHSVIEKGQTVTLRCDPISGHDNLYWYRRVMGKEIKFLLHFVKESKQDESGMPNNRFLAERTGGTYSTLKVQPAELEDSGVYFCASSQGTGGSGELFFGEGSRLTVL.

The chain joins TRBV24-1 to TRBJ2-5; TRBD1 matches at 9 bases. Germline V gene sequence: CDR1 KGHDR, CDR2 SFDVKD. CDR3 length: 15 amino acids. Trimming took 4 bases from V and 2 from J; bases not matched to a gene: 4. The CDR3 region is CATSEGTGPQETQYF. The DNA of the CDR3 is TGTGCCACCAGTGAAGGGACAGGGCCACAAGAGACCCAGTACTTC.

The V call is TRBV28, the J call TRBJ1-2; 8 nucleotides line up with TRBD1. This CDR3 comprises 17 residues. Germline assignment: CDR1 MDHEN and CDR2 SYDVKM. Losses at the gene ends were 2 bases for V and 4 bases for J; bases not matched to a gene: 12. CDR3 residues: CASSLGVRTGLVYGYTF. CDR3 in DNA: TGTGCCAGCAGTTTAGGAGTCCGGACAGGGTTGGTCTATGGCTACACCTTC.

The V and J genes are TRBV10-3 and TRBJ1-4; D is possibly TRBD1 (5 bases). Between the trimmed V and J ends, which lost 4 bases and 2 bases, there was a span of 14 bases. In germline, CDR1 is ENHRY, CDR2 SYGVKD. The CDR3 spans 16 residues. CDR3 coding DNA: TGTGCCATCAGTGCGGGTGACCCAGGGACTAATGAAAAACTGTTTTTT. It specifies CAISAGDPGTNEKLFF.

The chain combines TRBV27 with TRBJ2-5; D uncertain. Germline CDR1 reads MNHEY; CDR2 reads SMNVEV (reference sequence). CDR3 size: 14 residues. Deletions cut 2 bases from V and 0 bases from J, with 7 bases between. In DNA, the CDR3 is TGTGCCAGCAGTTTACTGGGGTACCAAGAGACCCAGTACTTC. This sequence encodes CASSLLGYQETQYF.

The V call is TRBV7-8, the J call TRBJ2-7, with 7 bases fitting TRBD2. The germline CDR1 and CDR2 sequences are SGHVS and FQNEAQ. Trimming cost V 3 bases and J 7 bases; bases outside gene matches: 9. The CDR3 runs 14 residues. The CDR3 spells CASSFPLERGEQYF. In DNA, the CDR3 is TGTGCCAGCAGCTTCCCGCTGGAGCGGGGAGAGCAGTACTTC.

The chain carries TRBV24-1 and TRBJ2-7, with unresolved D. The germline gives CDR1 KGHDR, CDR2 SFDVKD. The CDR3 covers 13 residues. V lost 7 bases to trimming and J lost 2 bases, with 11 bases between them. CDR3: CATSPGSPYEQYF. In nucleotides, the CDR3 is TGTGCCACCAGCCCCGGGTCCCCCTACGAGCAGTACTTC.

This chain's CDR3 is CSASNRGTGELFF. CDR3 bases: TGCAGTGCTAGTAACAGGGGCACCGGGGAGCTGTTTTTT. The chain employs TRBV20-1 and TRBJ2-2; 7 bases line up with TRBD1. The CDR3 has 13 residues. V was pared by 3 bases and J by 4 bases, with 2 bases of the junction left unmatched. CDR1 is DFQATT and CDR2 is SNEGSKA in the germline V gene (reference sequence).

This clone has only a few counts. V gene TRBV5-1 combines with J gene TRBJ1-2; no clear D. Trimming removed 4 bases at V and 4 bases at J, with 8 bases between. In germline, CDR1 is SGHRS, CDR2 YFSETQ. The CDR3 totals 12 residues. This chain's CDR3 is CASSPDLYGYTF. CDR3 DNA: TGCGCCAGCAGCCCGGACCTCTATGGCTACACCTTC.

This clone is a singleton in its sample. The chain is built from TRBV6-1 and TRBJ2-1, with 11 bases that match TRBD1. The CDR3 sequence is 18 residues long. Trimming removed 2 bases from V and 7 bases from J; junction bases left unmatched: 13. In germline, CDR1 is MNHNS, CDR2 SASEGT. The CDR3 is CASSEYPRTGGADNEQFF. CDR3 coding DNA: TGTGCCAGCAGTGAATATCCTCGGACAGGGGGCGCAGATAATGAGCAGTTCTTC.

This clone was counted once. CDR3 nucleotides: TGTGCCAGCAGCCAAGTGGGTAGCGGGTACGAGCAGTACTTC. Amino acid sequence: CASSQVGSGYEQYF. The V call is TRBV3-1 (or the pseudogene TRBV3-2), the J call TRBJ2-7, with 7 bases aligning to TRBD2. The germline gives CDR1 LGHDT, CDR2 YNNKEL (reference sequence). There are 14 residues in the CDR3. V lost 1 base and J lost 4; bases outside the gene matches: 4.

This chain links TRBV27 with TRBJ1-1; 10 nucleotides line up with TRBD1. V lost 7 bases and J lost 3; bases outside the gene matches: 2. Germline CDR1 MNHEY, CDR2 SMNVEV (reference sequence). CDR3 length: 13 amino acids. This CDR3 reads CASTGTGDTEAFF. The CDR3 DNA reads TGTGCCAGCACCGGGACAGGGGACACTGAAGCTTTCTTT.

The chain recombines TRBV4-1 with TRBJ2-3, with 8 bases aligning to TRBD2. This CDR3 comprises 15 residues. V gave up 1 base and J gave up 2 bases; unmatched junction bases: 2. Germline lookup yields CDR1 MGHRA and CDR2 YSYEKL. In DNA, the CDR3 is TGCGCCAGCAGCCAAGGAGGACTAGCCACAGATACGCAGTATTTT. Translation: CASSQGGLATDTQYF.

The table lists this clone with a count of one. This chain joins TRBV18 and TRBJ2-2; 9 nucleotides align to TRBD2. J was trimmed by 7 bases and V by 6 bases; bases with no gene match: 9. The length of the CDR3 is 15 residues. Germline V gene sequence: CDR1 KGHSH, CDR2 LQKENI. CDR3 region: CASSPGLASDGELFF. The CDR3 DNA follows: TGTGCCAGCTCGCCCGGACTAGCGTCGGACGGGGAGCTGTTTTTT. Looking up the rest from reference TRBV18 and TRBJ2-2 gives the full variable domain: NAGVMQNPRHLVRRRGQEARLRCSPMKGHSHVYWYRQLPEEGLKFMVYLQKENIIDESGMPKERFSAEFPKEGPSILRIQQVVRGDSAAYFCASSPGLASDGELFFGEGSRLTVL.

This clone has just one count. V gene TRBV24-1 combines with J gene TRBJ2-7, with a weak D call TRBD1 (5 bases). In germline, CDR1 is KGHDR, CDR2 SFDVKD. Trimming shortened V by 3 bases and J by 0 bases, and 5 bases separated the two germline ends. The CDR3 loop spans 13 amino acids. CDR3 loop: CATSDGASYEQYF. DNA for the CDR3: TGTGCCACCAGTGATGGGGCCTCCTACGAGCAGTACTTC.

The rearrangement uses TRBV10-3 and TRBJ1-2; D might be TRBD1 (5 bases). Looked up from germline, CDR1 is ENHRY and CDR2 is SYGVKD. This CDR3 region has 12 residues. Trimming took off 4 bases at V and 7 bases at J, with 10 bases between the two ends. CDR3 sequence (DNA): TGTGCCATCAGTGCAGGGCTAGCTGGCTACACCTTC. Protein: CAISAGLAGYTF.

The gene calls are TRBV30 and TRBJ2-1; 7 nucleotides line up with TRBD1. With 7 bases clipped from V and 8 bases from J, the junction kept 5 bases outside the gene matches. There are 11 residues in the CDR3. Germline lookup yields CDR1 GTSNPN and CDR2 SVGIG (reference sequence). CDR3 sequence reads: CASQGRDEQFF. DNA of the CDR3: TGTGCCTCACAGGGGCGCGATGAGCAGTTCTTC.

The chain combines TRBV30 with TRBJ2-7, with a tentative D call TRBD2 (5 bases). CDR3 length: 12 residues. Germline CDR1 reads GTSNPN; CDR2 reads SVGIG (reference sequence). Trimming took off 3 bases at V and 6 bases at J, with 12 bases between the two ends. As DNA, the CDR3 is TGTGCCTGGAGCGGGCAGGCGGGCGAGCAGTACTTC. It is translated as CAWSGQAGEQYF.

The chain recombines TRBV6-5 with TRBJ1-1, with 9 nucleotides matching TRBD1. This CDR3 has 15 amino acids. Germline CDR1 and CDR2: MNHEY and SVGAGI. The V segment lost 6 bases and the J segment 5 bases; nucleotides outside the gene matches: 10. The CDR3 coding sequence is TGTGCCAGCAGAACACAGGGGGCGTCGTGGACTGAAGCTTTCTTT. As protein: CASRTQGASWTEAFF.

This chain connects TRBV7-8 to TRBJ2-5; D gene uncertain. The CDR3 length is 14 residues. Trimming stripped 5 bases from V and 3 bases from J, with 13 bases between. Germline CDR1 reads SGHVS; CDR2 reads FQNEAQ. The CDR3 nucleotides read TGTGCCAGCAGCCTAGGATGGGTCGAAGAGACCCAGTACTTC. Protein sequence: CASSLGWVEETQYF.

The V call is TRBV12-3 or TRBV12-4, the J call TRBJ1-2; D uncertain. This CDR3 spans 12 amino acids. V lost 5 bases and J 5 bases, leaving 9 bases between the germline ends. CDR3 nucleotide sequence: TGTGCCAGCAGTCTACAACTGTATGGCTACACCTTC. This translates into CASSLQLYGYTF.

This chain uses TRBV29-1 with TRBJ2-1, with TRBD2 identical over 10 bases. Looked up from germline, CDR1 is SQVTM and CDR2 is ANQGSEA. V gave up 3 bases and J gave up 10 bases; unmatched junction bases: 15. The CDR3 length is 16 residues. CDR3 DNA sequence: TGCAGCGTTGACCTTAGAGGACTAGCGGACCCCCCCGAGCAGTTCTTC. This gives the protein CSVDLRGLADPPEQFF.

V usage is TRBV5-1 and J usage is TRBJ2-6; D gene ambiguous. Trimming removed 5 bases at V and 0 bases at J, with 6 bases between. The CDR3 covers 14 residues. Germline V gene sequence: CDR1 SGHRS, CDR2 YFSETQ. As DNA, the CDR3 is TGCGCCAGCAGTTCGGGCTCTGGGGCCAACGTCCTGACTTTC. This codes for CASSSGSGANVLTF.

The genes are TRBV9 and TRBJ2-5; 10 positions match TRBD1. Germline V gene sequence: CDR1 SGDLS, CDR2 YYNGEE. The CDR3 is 16 residues long. V lost 0 bases, J lost 5 bases, and 7 bases stayed unmatched. This CDR3 is CASSVDGQGVYETQYF. The CDR3 DNA reads as TGTGCCAGCAGCGTAGATGGACAGGGGGTGTATGAGACCCAGTACTTC.

The chain recombines TRBV10-3 with TRBJ2-1; 13 positions match TRBD2. This CDR3 is 17 amino acids long. Germline V gene data show CDR1 as ENHRY and CDR2 as SYGVKD. Trimming cost V 6 bases and J 8 bases; bases outside gene matches: 13. DNA for the CDR3: TGTGCCATCAGCTCTGTGACTAGGACTAGCGGGAGTGATGAGCAGTTCTTC. Translated, it gives CAISSVTRTSGSDEQFF.

The V call is TRBV21-1, the J call TRBJ1-5; the table's D call of TRBD1 was not tested on the DNA. TRBV21-1 is noted as a pseudogene. The CDR3 is made up of 16 amino acids. The CDR3 nucleotides read TGTGCCAGCAGCAAAGGAGGGACAGGCTTTGCTCAGCCCCAGCATTTT. This translates into CASSKGGTGFAQPQHF.